Listed below are T cell receptor beta chains from one sample, sequenced in a study of regulatory T cells in long-lasting Graves disease. TCRdb analysed the multiplex PCR reads with MiXCR anew, one entry per CDR3 protein. The profile shows 680,000 or so distinct CDR3 sequences, approximately 15% of them singletons. The same data also contributed to another study, on T cells in Graves' hyperthyroidism and ophthalmopathy.

The sequencing here drew on peripheral blood mononuclear cells (PBMCs), taken at new diagnosis, from a patient treated with antithyroid drugs. The origin of the receptors is a woman in her 30s with Graves disease. The CDR3 runs from the conserved cysteine through the conserved F or W. Fields, in order: clone size, D gene, J gene, V gene, CDR3 protein, CDR3 DNA. D genes are given only for firm matches. Size tells how often a clone was seen (once, few, many) or the class of an expanded clone, and some rows leave it out.

size: NA; D: TRBD2; J: TRBJ2-4; V: TRBV14; CDR3: CASSQVTSGRDGKNIQYF; DNA: TGTGCCAGCAGCCAAGTGACTAGCGGGAGGGACGGCAAAAACATTCAGTACTTC
size: NA; D: NA; J: TRBJ2-2; V: TRBV6-9; CDR3: CASSYGAIGAAGELFF; DNA: TGTGCCAGCAGTTACGGAGCGATTGGGGCGGCCGGGGAGCTGTTTTTT
size: many; D: NA; J: TRBJ2-3; V: TRBV7-8; CDR3: CASRADWGSTDTQYF; DNA: TGTGCCAGCAGGGCGGACTGGGGTAGCACAGATACGCAGTATTTT
size: few; D: NA; J: TRBJ2-2; V: TRBV10-3; CDR3: CAISEGIQTGELFF; DNA: TGTGCCATCAGTGAGGGGATCCAAACCGGGGAGCTGTTTTTT
size: NA; D: TRBD1; J: TRBJ1-5; V: TRBV19; CDR3: CASSIRQGQPQHF; DNA: TGTGCCAGTAGTATTCGACAGGGTCAGCCCCAGCATTTT
size: few; D: NA; J: TRBJ2-1; V: TRBV7-2; CDR3: CASSEKGGGGYNEQFF; DNA: TGTGCCAGCAGCGAAAAGGGGGGAGGGGGGTACAATGAGCAGTTCTTC
size: many; D: NA; J: TRBJ2-3; V: TRBV6-1; CDR3: CASSDGQGTDTQYF; DNA: TGTGCCAGCAGTGATGGCCAAGGGACAGATACGCAGTATTTT
size: NA; D: TRBD1; J: TRBJ1-2; V: TRBV20-1; CDR3: CSALDGQGNYGYTF; DNA: TGCAGTGCCCTGGACGGACAGGGGAACTATGGCTACACCTTC
size: few; D: NA; J: TRBJ2-3; V: TRBV12-3/TRBV12-4; CDR3: CASRTQGDTQYF; DNA: TGTGCCAGCAGAACCCAGGGGGATACGCAGTATTTT
size: NA; D: TRBD1; J: TRBJ2-7; V: TRBV30; CDR3: CAWSGGGQGYDEQYF; DNA: TGTGCCTGGAGTGGGGGGGGACAGGGGTATGATGAGCAGTACTTC
size: NA; D: TRBD2; J: TRBJ2-1; V: TRBV24-1; CDR3: CATSDPSGSNEQFF; DNA: TGTGCCACCAGTGACCCTAGCGGGAGCAATGAGCAGTTCTTC
size: few; D: NA; J: TRBJ2-7; V: TRBV28; CDR3: CASARDSSNEQYF; DNA: TGTGCCAGCGCTAGGGACTCCTCAAACGAGCAGTACTTC
size: few; D: TRBD2; J: TRBJ2-3; V: TRBV20-1; CDR3: CSAELARMNTDTQYF; DNA: TGCAGTGCGGAACTAGCGCGAATGAACACAGATACGCAGTATTTT
size: NA; D: NA; J: TRBJ1-1; V: TRBV24-1; CDR3: CATSDQNTEAFF; DNA: TGTGCCACCAGTGACCAGAACACTGAAGCTTTCTTT
size: NA; D: NA; J: TRBJ2-4; V: TRBV6-2/TRBV6-3; CDR3: CASRGDTAGIQYF; DNA: TGTGCCAGCAGGGGGGACACGGCGGGAATTCAGTACTTC
size: many; D: NA; J: TRBJ2-7; V: TRBV24-1; CDR3: CATSESYEQYF; DNA: TGTGCCACCAGTGAGAGTTACGAGCAGTACTTC
size: many; D: NA; J: TRBJ1-4; V: TRBV28; CDR3: CASRSGRNEKLFF; DNA: TGTGCCAGCAGGAGTGGACGGAATGAAAAACTGTTTTTT